One and the same sample provided the 4 T cell receptor beta chains below, sequenced in a study of T cell changes during pregnancy in multiple sclerosis. TCRdb keeps only in-frame clones here, not all; method: immunoSEQ multiplex PCR. The sample consists of 75,000 to 85,000 clones, 90% to 95% of them appearing once. Here the sequenced sample was peripheral blood, taken in the second trimester of pregnancy. The receptors were sampled from a female donor with multiple sclerosis, enrolled in a pregnancy study.

This rearrangement joins TRBV5-1 to TRBJ2-3; D is perhaps TRBD2 (5 bases). The CDR3 loop spans 13 amino acids. Germline CDR1 reads SGHRS; CDR2 reads YFSETQ. V gave up 3 bases and J gave up 4 bases, with 9 bases separating them. The CDR3 here is CASSYSAADTQYF. The DNA of the CDR3 is TGCGCCAGCAGCTATAGCGCTGCAGATACGCAGTATTTT. The whole variable domain, remainder taken from reference TRBV5-1 and TRBJ2-3, is KAGVTQTPRYLIKTRGQQVTLSCSPISGHRSVSWYQQTPGQGLQFLFEYFSETQRNKGNFPGRFSGRQFSNSRSEMNVSTLELGDSALYLCASSYSAADTQYFGPGTRLTVL.

The V gene is TRBV5-5, the J gene TRBJ2-7; D might be TRBD1 (5 bases). The CDR3 sequence is 15 residues long. V lost 4 bases to trimming and J lost 5 bases, with 19 bases between them. The V gene's germline CDR1 is SGHKS and CDR2 YYEKEE (reference sequence). The CDR3 is CASSPDPGRAHEQYF. The CDR3 DNA is TGTGCCAGCAGCCCCGATCCGGGCAGGGCCCACGAGCAGTACTTC. The full variable domain, rest sourced from reference TRBV5-5 and TRBJ2-7, is DAGVTQSPTHLIKTRGQQVTLRCSPISGHKSVSWYQQVLGQGPQFIFQYYEKEERGRGNFPDRFSARQFPNYSSELNVNALLLGDSALYLCASSPDPGRAHEQYFGPGTRLTVT.

V is TRBV5-6 and J is TRBJ2-5; D remains ambiguous. The CDR3 extends over 15 amino acids. CDR1 and CDR2 from the germline V gene are SGHDT and YYEEEE. The V gene lost 4 bases and the J gene lost 1 base, with 14 bases spanning the gap. DNA for the CDR3: TGTGCCAGCAGCCAGGAAGGCCCCGGCCAAGAGACCCAGTACTTC. It encodes CASSQEGPGQETQYF.

The V gene is TRBV19, the J gene TRBJ1-2; perhaps TRBD1 as D (5 bases). CDR1 is LNHDA and CDR2 is SQIVND in the germline V gene (reference sequence). Between the trimmed V and J ends, which lost 3 bases and 0 bases, there was a span of 8 bases. The CDR3 has 14 amino acids. The CDR3 DNA is TGTGCCAGTAGTATTGCAGGGACTAACTATGGCTACACCTTC. Translated: CASSIAGTNYGYTF.